This TCR beta chain was sequenced in a study of CD8 T cells in ankylosing spondylitis. This clonotype has a count of ten or more. As yet, its antigen is unknown. Regarding the study as a whole: A TCR beta motif of eight highly homologous variants appeared characteristic of ankylosing spondylitis blood. Researchers reportedly found disease-linked clones significantly enriched in matched ankylosing spondylitis synovial fluid. Disease-linked clones bore a CD8+ phenotype and were relatively rare in peripheral blood.

The CDR3 totals 14 residues. Trimming stripped 4 bases from V and 4 bases from J, with 13 bases between. Quantitative 5'-RACE with molecular barcodes generated TCR beta libraries. TCRdb called the 5' RACE reads again in MiXCR, with one record for every CDR3 protein. The sample yields about 750,000 distinct CDR3 sequences, around 20% seen once. The chain joins TRBV12-3 or TRBV12-4 to TRBJ1-2; D call uncertain. The sample taken for sequencing was blood, either unsorted or a sorted T cell fraction (not recorded which). This clonotype was obtained from a male donor with ankylosing spondylitis. This chain's CDR3 is CASSSPSGGYGYTF. The CDR3 DNA sequence: TGTGCCAGCAGTTCCCCGTCGGGAGGCTATGGCTACACCTTC.